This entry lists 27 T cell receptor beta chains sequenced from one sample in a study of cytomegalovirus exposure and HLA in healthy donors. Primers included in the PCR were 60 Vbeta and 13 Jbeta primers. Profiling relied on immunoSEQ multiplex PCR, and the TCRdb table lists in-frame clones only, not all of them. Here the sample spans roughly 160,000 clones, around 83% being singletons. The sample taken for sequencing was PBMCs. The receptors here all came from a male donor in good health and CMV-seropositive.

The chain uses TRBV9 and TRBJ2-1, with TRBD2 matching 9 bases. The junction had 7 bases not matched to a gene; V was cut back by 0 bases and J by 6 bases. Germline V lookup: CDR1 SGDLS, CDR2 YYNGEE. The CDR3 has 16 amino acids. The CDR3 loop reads CASSVEGGGAGNEQFF. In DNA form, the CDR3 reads TGTGCCAGCAGCGTAGAAGGCGGGGGGGCGGGCAATGAGCAGTTCTTC. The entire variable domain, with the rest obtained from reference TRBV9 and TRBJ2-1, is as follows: DSGVTQTPKHLITATGQRVTLRCSPRSGDLSVYWYQQSLDQGLQFLIQYYNGEERAKGNILERFSAQQFPDLHSELNLSSLELGDSALYFCASSVEGGGAGNEQFFGPGTRLTVL.

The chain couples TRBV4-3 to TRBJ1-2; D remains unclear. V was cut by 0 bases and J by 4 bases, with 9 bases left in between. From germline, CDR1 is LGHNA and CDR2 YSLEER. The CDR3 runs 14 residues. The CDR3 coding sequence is TGCGCCAGCAGCCAAGATCTACTAACCTATGGCTACACCTTC. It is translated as CASSQDLLTYGYTF.

CDR3 DNA sequence: TGTGCCAGTAGGATGGGGCCTCTCCTTGAAGCTTTCTTT. Translation gives CASRMGPLLEAFF. J is TRBJ1-1 and V is TRBV19; D may be TRBD1 (5 bases). CDR3 size: 13 residues. V lost 6 bases, J lost 7 bases, and 15 bases lay in between. CDR1 is LNHDA, CDR2 SQIVND, per germline (reference sequence).

The CDR3 region is CASSQERGVDYGYTF. The CDR3 DNA is TGCGCCAGCAGCCAAGAACGGGGGGTCGACTATGGCTACACCTTC. The chain uses TRBV4-1 and TRBJ1-2; D is perhaps TRBD1 (5 bases). The germline V and J ends were trimmed by 0 bases and 3 bases, with 11 bases remaining between them. The CDR3 sequence is 15 residues long. Germline CDR1 and CDR2: MGHRA and YSYEKL.

CDR3 sequence (DNA): TGTGCCAGCTCACTGCCAGGGGGAGGCAATCAGCCCCAGCATTTT. It encodes CASSLPGGGNQPQHF. This chain connects TRBV18 to TRBJ1-5, with 7 bases that match TRBD1. J was trimmed by 2 bases and V by 4 bases; bases with no gene match: 5. Per the germline V gene, CDR1 is KGHSH and CDR2 is LQKENI. The CDR3 length is 15 residues.

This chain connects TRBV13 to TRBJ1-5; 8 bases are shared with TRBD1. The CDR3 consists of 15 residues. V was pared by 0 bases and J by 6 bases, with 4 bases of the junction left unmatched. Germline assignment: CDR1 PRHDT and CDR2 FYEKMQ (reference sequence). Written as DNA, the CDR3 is TGTGCCAGCAGCTTAGGGCAGGGGGCGGGTCAGCCCCAGCATTTT. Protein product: CASSLGQGAGQPQHF. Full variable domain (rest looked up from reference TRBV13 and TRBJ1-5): AAGVIQSPRHLIKEKRETATLKCYPIPRHDTVYWYQQGPGQDPQFLISFYEKMQSDKGSIPDRFSAQQFSDYHSELNMSSLELGDSALYFCASSLGQGAGQPQHFGDGTRLSIL.

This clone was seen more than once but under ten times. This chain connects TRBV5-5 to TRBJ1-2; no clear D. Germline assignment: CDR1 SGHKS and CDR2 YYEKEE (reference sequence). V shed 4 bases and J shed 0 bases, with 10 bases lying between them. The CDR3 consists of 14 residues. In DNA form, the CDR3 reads TGTGCCAGCAGCCCTGAGTGGTCTAACTATGGCTACACCTTC. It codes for CASSPEWSNYGYTF.

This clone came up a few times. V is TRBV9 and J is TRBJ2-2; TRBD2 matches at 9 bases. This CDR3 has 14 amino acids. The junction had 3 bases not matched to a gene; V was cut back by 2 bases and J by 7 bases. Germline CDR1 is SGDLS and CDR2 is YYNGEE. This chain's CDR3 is CASSVRLADGELFF. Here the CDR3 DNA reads TGTGCCAGCAGCGTCAGACTAGCGGACGGGGAGCTGTTTTTT. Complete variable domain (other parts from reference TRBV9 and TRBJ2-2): DSGVTQTPKHLITATGQRVTLRCSPRSGDLSVYWYQQSLDQGLQFLIQYYNGEERAKGNILERFSAQQFPDLHSELNLSSLELGDSALYFCASSVRLADGELFFGEGSRLTVL.

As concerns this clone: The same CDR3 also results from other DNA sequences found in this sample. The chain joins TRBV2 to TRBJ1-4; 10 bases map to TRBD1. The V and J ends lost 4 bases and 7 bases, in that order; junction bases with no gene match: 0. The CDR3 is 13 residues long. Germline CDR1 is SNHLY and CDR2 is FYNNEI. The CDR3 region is CASSGTGGEKLFF. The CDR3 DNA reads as TGTGCCAGCAGTGGGACAGGGGGTGAAAAACTGTTTTTT. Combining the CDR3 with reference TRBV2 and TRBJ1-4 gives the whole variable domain EPEVTQTPSHQVTQMGQEVILRCVPISNHLYFYWYRQILGQKVEFLVSFYNNEISEKSEIFDDQFSVERPDGSNFTLKIRSTKLEDSAMYFCASSGTGGEKLFFGSGTQLSVL.

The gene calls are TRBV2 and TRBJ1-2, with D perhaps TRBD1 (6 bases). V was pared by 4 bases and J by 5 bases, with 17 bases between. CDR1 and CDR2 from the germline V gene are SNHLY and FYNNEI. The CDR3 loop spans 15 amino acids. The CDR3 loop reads CASSVTGIEIYGYTF. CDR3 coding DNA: TGTGCCAGCAGTGTTACAGGGATCGAGATTTATGGCTACACCTTC. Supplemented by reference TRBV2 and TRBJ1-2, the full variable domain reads EPEVTQTPSHQVTQMGQEVILRCVPISNHLYFYWYRQILGQKVEFLVSFYNNEISEKSEIFDDQFSVERPDGSNFTLKIRSTKLEDSAMYFCASSVTGIEIYGYTFGSGTRLTVV.

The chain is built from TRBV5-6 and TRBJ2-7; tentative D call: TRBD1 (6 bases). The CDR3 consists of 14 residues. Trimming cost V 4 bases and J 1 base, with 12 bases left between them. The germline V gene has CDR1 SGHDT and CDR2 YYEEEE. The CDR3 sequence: CASSPGTGSYEQYF. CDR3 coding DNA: TGTGCCAGCAGCCCGGGAACAGGGTCCTACGAGCAGTACTTC.

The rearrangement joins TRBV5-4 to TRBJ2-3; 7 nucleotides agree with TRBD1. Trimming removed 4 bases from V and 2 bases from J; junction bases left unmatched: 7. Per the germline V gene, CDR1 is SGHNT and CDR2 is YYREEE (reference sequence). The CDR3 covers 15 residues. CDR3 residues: CASSGGQQFTDTQYF. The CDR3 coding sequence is TGTGCCAGCAGCGGGGGACAGCAGTTCACAGATACGCAGTATTTT.

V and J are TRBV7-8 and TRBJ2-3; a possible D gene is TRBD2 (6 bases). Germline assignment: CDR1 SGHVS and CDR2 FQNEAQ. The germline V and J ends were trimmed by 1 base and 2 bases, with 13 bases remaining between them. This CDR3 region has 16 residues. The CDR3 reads CASSLDAGTHTDTQYF. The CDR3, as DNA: TGTGCCAGCAGCTTAGATGCGGGGACCCACACAGATACGCAGTATTTT.

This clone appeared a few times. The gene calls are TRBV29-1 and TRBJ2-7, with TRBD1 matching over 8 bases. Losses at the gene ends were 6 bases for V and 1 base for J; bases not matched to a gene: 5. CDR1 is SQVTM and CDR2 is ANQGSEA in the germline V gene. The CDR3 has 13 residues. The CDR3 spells CSVTGEESYEQYF. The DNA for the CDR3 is TGCAGCGTGACAGGGGAGGAATCCTACGAGCAGTACTTC.

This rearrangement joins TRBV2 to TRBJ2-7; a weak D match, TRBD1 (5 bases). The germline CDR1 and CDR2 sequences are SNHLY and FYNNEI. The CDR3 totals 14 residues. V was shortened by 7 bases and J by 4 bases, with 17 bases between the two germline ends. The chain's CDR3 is CASTKEVGQYEQYF. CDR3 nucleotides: TGTGCCAGCACCAAAGAGGTGGGGCAGTACGAGCAGTACTTC.

CDR3: CASSLGLPYEQYF. CDR3 DNA sequence: TGTGCCAGCAGCCTCGGACTACCCTACGAGCAGTACTTC. J is TRBJ2-7 and V is TRBV28, with D possibly being TRBD2 (6 bases). This CDR3 region has 13 residues. Deletions cut 6 bases from V and 2 bases from J, with 11 bases between. CDR1 and CDR2 (germline): MDHEN, SYDVKM.

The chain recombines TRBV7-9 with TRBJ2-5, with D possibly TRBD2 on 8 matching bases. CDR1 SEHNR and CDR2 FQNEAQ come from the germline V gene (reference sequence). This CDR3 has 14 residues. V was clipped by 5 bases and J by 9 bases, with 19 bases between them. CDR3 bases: TGTGCCAGCAGCCGGGAGGGGGCCCCGGGGGCCCAGTACTTC. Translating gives CASSREGAPGAQYF.

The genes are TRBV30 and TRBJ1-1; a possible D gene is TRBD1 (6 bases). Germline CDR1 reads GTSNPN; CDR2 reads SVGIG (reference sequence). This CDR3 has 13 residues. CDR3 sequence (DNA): TGTGCTCTTCCGCGGACAGCGAACACTGAAGCTTTCTTT. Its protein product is CALPRTANTEAFF.

In DNA, the CDR3 is TGTGCCAGCAGTTCGGGACAGTCTTATGGCTACACCTTC. Translating it yields CASSSGQSYGYTF. The chain joins TRBV28 to TRBJ1-2, with TRBD1 matching over 7 bases. The junction had 4 bases not matched to a gene; V was cut back by 4 bases and J by 5 bases. This CDR3 is built from 13 residues. In germline, CDR1 is MDHEN, CDR2 SYDVKM.

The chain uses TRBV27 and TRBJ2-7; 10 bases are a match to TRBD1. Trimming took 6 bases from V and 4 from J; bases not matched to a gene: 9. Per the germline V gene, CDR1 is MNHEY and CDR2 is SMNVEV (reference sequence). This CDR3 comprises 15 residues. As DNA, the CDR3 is TGTGCCAGCAGCCCAGGACAGGGGGGTGGGTACGAGCAGTACTTC. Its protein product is CASSPGQGGGYEQYF.

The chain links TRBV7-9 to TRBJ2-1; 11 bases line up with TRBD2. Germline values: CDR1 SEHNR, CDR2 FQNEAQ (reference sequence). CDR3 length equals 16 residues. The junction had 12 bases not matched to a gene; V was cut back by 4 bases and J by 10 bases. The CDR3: CASSSGLAAGGGEQFF. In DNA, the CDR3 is TGTGCCAGCAGCTCGGGACTAGCGGCCGGTGGAGGGGAGCAGTTCTTC.

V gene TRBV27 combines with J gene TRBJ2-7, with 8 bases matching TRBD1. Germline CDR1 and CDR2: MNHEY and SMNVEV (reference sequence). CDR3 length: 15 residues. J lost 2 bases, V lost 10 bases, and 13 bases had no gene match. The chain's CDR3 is CATSPGTGRPYEQYF. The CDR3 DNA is TGTGCCACCTCCCCCGGGACAGGCAGACCCTACGAGCAGTACTTC.

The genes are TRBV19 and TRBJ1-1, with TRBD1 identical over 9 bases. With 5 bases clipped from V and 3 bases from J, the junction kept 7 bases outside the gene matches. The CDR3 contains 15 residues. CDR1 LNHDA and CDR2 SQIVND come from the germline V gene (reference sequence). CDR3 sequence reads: CASSARDRVHTEAFF. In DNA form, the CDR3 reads TGTGCCAGTAGTGCCCGGGACAGGGTGCACACTGAAGCTTTCTTT. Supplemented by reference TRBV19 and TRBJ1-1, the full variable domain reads DGGITQSPKYLFRKEGQNVTLSCEQNLNHDAMYWYRQDPGQGLRLIYYSQIVNDFQKGDIAEGYSVSREKKESFPLTVTSAQKNPTAFYLCASSARDRVHTEAFFGQGTRLTVV.

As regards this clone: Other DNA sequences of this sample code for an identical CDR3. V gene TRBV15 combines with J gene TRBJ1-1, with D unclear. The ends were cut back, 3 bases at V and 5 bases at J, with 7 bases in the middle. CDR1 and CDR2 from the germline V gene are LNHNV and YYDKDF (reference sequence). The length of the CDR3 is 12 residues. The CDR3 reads CATSSAGTEAFF. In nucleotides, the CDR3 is TGTGCCACCAGCAGTGCGGGAACTGAAGCTTTCTTT.

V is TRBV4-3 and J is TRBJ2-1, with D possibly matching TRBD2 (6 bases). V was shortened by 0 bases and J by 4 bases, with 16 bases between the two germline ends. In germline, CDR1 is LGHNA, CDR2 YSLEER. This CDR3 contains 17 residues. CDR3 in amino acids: CASSQDLGRGTYNEQFF. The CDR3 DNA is TGCGCCAGCAGCCAAGATCTAGGGCGGGGAACGTACAATGAGCAGTTCTTC.

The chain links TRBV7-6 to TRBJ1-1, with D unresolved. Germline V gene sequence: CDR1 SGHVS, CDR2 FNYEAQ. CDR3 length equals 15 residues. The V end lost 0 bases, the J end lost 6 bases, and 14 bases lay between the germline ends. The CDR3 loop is CASSLAGEGGSEAFF. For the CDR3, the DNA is TGTGCCAGCAGCTTAGCAGGAGAGGGAGGATCTGAAGCTTTCTTT.

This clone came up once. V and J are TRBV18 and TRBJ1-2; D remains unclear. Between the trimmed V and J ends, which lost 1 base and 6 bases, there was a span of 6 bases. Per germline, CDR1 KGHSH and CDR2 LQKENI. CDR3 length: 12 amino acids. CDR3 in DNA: TGTGCCAGCTCACCACTCGGGGATGGCTACACCTTC. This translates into CASSPLGDGYTF.